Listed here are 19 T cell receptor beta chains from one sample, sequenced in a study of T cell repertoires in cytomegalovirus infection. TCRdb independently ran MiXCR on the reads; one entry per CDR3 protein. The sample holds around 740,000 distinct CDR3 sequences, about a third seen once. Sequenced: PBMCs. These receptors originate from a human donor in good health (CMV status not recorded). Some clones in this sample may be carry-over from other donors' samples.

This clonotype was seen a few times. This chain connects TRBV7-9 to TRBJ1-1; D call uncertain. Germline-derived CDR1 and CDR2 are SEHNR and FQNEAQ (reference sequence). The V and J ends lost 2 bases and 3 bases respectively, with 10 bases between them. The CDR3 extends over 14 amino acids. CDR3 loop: CASSLSPPDTEAFF. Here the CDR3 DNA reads TGTGCCAGCAGCTTATCCCCCCCGGACACTGAAGCTTTCTTT.

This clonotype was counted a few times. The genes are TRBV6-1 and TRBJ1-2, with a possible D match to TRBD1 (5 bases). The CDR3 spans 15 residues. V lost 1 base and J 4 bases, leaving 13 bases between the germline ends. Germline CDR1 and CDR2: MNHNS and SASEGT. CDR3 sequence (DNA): TGTGCCAGCAGTGAAGGTTTCGGGGCTGCCTATGGCTACACCTTC. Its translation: CASSEGFGAAYGYTF.

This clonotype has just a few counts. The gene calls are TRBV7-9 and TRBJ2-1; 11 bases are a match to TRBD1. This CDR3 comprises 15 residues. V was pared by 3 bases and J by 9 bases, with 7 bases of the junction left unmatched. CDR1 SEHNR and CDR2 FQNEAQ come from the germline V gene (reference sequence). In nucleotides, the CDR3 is TGTGCCAGCAGCTTGACCGGGACAGGGGGAAGTGAGCAGTTCTTC. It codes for CASSLTGTGGSEQFF.

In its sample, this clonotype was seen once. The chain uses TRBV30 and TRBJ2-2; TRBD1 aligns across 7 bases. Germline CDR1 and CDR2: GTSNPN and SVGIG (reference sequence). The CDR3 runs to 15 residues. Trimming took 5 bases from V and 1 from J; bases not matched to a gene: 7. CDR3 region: CAWASGQRNTGELFF. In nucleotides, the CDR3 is TGTGCCTGGGCCTCGGGACAGAGGAACACCGGGGAGCTGTTTTTT. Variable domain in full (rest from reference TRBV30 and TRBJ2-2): SQTIHQWPATLVQPVGSPLSLECTVEGTSNPNLYWYRQAAGRGLQLLFYSVGIGQISSEVPQNLSASRPQDRQFILSSKKLLLSDSGFYLCAWASGQRNTGELFFGEGSRLTVL.

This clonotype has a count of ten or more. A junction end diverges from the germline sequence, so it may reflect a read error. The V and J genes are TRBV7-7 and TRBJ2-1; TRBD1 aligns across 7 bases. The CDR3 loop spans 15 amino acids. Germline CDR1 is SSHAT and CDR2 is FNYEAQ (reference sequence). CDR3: CASSLGDRAYNEQFF. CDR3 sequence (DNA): TGTGCTAGCAGCTTAGGAGACAGGGCCTACAATGAGCAGTTCTTC.

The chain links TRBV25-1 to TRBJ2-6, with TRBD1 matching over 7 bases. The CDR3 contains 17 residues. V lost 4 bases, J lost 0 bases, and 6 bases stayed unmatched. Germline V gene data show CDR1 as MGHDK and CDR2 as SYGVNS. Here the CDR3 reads CASSVRDRLSGANVLTF. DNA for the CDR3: TGTGCCAGCAGTGTTAGGGACAGACTCTCTGGGGCCAACGTCCTGACTTTC.

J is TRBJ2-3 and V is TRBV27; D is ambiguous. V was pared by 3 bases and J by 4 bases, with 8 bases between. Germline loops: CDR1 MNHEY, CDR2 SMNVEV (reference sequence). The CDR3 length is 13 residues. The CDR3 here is CASSFMGSDTQYF. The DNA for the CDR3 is TGTGCCAGCAGTTTCATGGGTTCAGATACGCAGTATTTT.

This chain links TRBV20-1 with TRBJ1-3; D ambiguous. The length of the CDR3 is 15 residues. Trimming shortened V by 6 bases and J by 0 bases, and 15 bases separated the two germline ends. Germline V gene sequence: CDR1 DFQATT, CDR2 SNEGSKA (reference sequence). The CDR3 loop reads CSADASRSSGNTIYF. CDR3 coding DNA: TGCAGTGCAGATGCTAGTAGGAGCTCTGGAAACACCATATATTTT.

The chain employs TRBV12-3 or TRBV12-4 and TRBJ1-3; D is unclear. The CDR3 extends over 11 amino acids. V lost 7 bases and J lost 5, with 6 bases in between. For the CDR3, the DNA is TGTGCCAGCACGGGCCGAAACACCATATATTTT. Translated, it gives CASTGRNTIYF.

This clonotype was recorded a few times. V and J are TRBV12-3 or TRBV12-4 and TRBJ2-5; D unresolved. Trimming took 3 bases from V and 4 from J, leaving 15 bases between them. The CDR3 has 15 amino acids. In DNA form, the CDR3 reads TGTGCCAGCAGTTTCGACATCCCCCCGGGAGAGACCCAGTACTTC. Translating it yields CASSFDIPPGETQYF.

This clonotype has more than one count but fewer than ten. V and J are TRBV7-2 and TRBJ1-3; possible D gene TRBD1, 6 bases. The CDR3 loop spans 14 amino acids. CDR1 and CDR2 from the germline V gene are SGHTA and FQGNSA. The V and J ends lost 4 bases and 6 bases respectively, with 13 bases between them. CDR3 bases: TGTGCCAGCAGCTCCTACAGGGTGGCAAACACCATATATTTT. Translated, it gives CASSSYRVANTIYF.

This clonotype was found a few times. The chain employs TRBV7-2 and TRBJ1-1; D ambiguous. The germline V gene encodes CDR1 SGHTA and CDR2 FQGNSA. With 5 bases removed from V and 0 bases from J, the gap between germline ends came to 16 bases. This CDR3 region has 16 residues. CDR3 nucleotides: TGTGCCAGCAGCCGCGGGTCATCCGGAATGAACACTGAAGCTTTCTTT. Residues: CASSRGSSGMNTEAFF.

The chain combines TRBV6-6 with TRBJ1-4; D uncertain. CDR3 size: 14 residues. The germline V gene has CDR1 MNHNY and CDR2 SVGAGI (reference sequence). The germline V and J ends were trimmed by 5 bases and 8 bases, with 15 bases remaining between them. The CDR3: CASSEGHANEKLFF. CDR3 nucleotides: TGTGCCAGCAGTGAGGGCCATGCAAACGAAAAACTGTTTTTT.

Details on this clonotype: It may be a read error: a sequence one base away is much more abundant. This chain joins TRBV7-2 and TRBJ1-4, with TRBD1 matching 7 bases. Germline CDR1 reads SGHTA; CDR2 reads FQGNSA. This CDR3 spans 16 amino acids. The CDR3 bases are TGTGCCAGCAGCTTGGGGGGTGGGACAGTGAATGAAAAACTGTCTTTT. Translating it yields CASSLGGGTVNEKLSF.

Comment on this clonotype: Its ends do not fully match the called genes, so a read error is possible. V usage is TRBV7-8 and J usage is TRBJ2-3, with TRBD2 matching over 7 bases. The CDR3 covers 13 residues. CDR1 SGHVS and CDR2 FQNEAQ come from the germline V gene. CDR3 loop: CARSSLLAKTQYF. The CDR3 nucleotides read TGTGCCAGAAGCTCCCTACTAGCGAAGACTCAGTATTTT.

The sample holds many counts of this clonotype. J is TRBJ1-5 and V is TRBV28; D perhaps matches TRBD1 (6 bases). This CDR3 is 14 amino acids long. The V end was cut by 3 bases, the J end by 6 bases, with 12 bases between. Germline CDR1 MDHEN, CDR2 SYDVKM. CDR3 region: CASSFTGGGQPQHF. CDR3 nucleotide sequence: TGTGCCAGCAGTTTTACCGGGGGCGGTCAGCCCCAGCATTTT.

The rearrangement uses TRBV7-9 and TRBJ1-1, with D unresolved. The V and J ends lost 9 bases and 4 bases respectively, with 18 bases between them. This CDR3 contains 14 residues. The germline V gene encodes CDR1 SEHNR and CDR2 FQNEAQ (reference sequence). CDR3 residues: CARSPAGILTEAFF. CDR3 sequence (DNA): TGTGCCAGAAGCCCCGCCGGCATACTCACTGAAGCTTTCTTT.

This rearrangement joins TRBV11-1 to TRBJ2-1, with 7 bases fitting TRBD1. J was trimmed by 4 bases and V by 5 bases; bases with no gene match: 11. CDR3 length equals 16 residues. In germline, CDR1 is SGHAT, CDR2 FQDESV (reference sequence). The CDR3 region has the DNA TGTGCCAGCAGCCCTTGGACAGGCGCCAGATACAATGAGCAGTTCTTC. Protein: CASSPWTGARYNEQFF.

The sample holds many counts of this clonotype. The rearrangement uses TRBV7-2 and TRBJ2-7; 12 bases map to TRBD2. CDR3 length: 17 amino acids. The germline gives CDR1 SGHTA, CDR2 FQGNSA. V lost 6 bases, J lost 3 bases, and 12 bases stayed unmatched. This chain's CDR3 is CASRGYPSGRVFYEQYF. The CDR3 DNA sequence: TGTGCCAGCAGGGGATACCCTAGCGGGAGGGTATTCTACGAGCAGTACTTC.